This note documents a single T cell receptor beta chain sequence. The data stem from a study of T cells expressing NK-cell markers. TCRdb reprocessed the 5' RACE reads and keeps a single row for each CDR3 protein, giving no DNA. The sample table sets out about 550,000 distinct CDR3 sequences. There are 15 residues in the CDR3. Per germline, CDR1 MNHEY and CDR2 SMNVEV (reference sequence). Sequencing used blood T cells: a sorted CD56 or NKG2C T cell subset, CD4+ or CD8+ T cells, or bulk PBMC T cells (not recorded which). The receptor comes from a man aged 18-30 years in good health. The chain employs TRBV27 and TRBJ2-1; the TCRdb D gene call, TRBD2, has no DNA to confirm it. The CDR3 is CASSLGLAGTSEQFF.